What follows are 16 T cell receptor beta chains derived from one specimen sequenced in a study of cytomegalovirus exposure and HLA in healthy donors. Use of 60 Vbeta and 13 Jbeta primers characterized the PCR. Here immunoSEQ multiplex PCR was the method, and the copy in TCRdb shows in-frame clones only, minus some. The sample holds about 130,000 clones, less than 80% seen once. The sequencing input was PBMCs. These receptor sequences come from a man aged 50 or older in good health and CMV-seropositive.

The chain recombines TRBV7-9 with TRBJ1-2, with 8 bases matching TRBD1. Unmatched junction bases numbered 7, after V lost 3 bases and J lost 7 bases. The germline V gene has CDR1 SEHNR and CDR2 FQNEAQ (reference sequence). The CDR3 sequence is 14 residues long. DNA of the CDR3: TGTGCCAGCAGCTTGGCTGACAGGGGAAGTGGCTACACCTTC. Translating it yields CASSLADRGSGYTF.

This clone was recorded a few times. The chain joins TRBV6-5 to TRBJ2-7; 7 nucleotides line up with TRBD1. The CDR3 is 14 residues long. CDR1 is MNHEY, CDR2 SVGAGI, per germline. Unmatched junction bases numbered 5, after V lost 2 bases and J lost 4 bases. The CDR3 region has the DNA TGTGCCAGCAGTTACAACAGGGGAAAATACGAGCAGTACTTC. It is translated as CASSYNRGKYEQYF.

V is TRBV28 and J is TRBJ2-7, with 7 bases identical to TRBD1. V was clipped by 3 bases and J by 3 bases; unmatched bases: 5. CDR1 is MDHEN, CDR2 SYDVKM, per germline. The CDR3 spans 14 residues. The CDR3 DNA reads as TGTGCCAGCAGTTTTGGACAGGTTGGCTACGAGCAGTACTTC. It yields the protein CASSFGQVGYEQYF.

The chain combines TRBV2 with TRBJ2-7; D gene uncertain. CDR3 length: 12 residues. V gave up 2 bases and J gave up 4 bases, with 6 bases separating them. Germline V lookup: CDR1 SNHLY, CDR2 FYNNEI. This chain's CDR3 is CASSEQTYEQYF. Written as DNA, the CDR3 is TGTGCCAGCAGTGAACAGACTTACGAGCAGTACTTC. The full variable domain, rest sourced from reference TRBV2 and TRBJ2-7, is EPEVTQTPSHQVTQMGQEVILRCVPISNHLYFYWYRQILGQKVEFLVSFYNNEISEKSEIFDDQFSVERPDGSNFTLKIRSTKLEDSAMYFCASSEQTYEQYFGPGTRLTVT.

The chain joins TRBV6-6 to TRBJ1-2, with D tentatively TRBD1 (6 bases). CDR1 MNHNY and CDR2 SVGAGI come from the germline V gene (reference sequence). The CDR3 extends over 16 amino acids. V gave up 0 bases and J gave up 4 bases, with 15 bases separating them. This CDR3 is CASSYSQIGGLYGYTF. The DNA of the CDR3 is TGTGCCAGCAGTTACTCGCAAATTGGGGGCCTCTATGGCTACACCTTC.

The J gene is TRBJ1-5, the V gene TRBV18; D unclear. With 3 bases removed from V and 3 bases from J, the gap between germline ends came to 12 bases. CDR3 length equals 15 residues. Germline CDR1 is KGHSH and CDR2 is LQKENI. The CDR3 nucleotides are TGTGCCAGCTCACCCCTGTCGGGGTTCAATCAGCCCCAGCATTTT. Its translation is CASSPLSGFNQPQHF.

The gene calls are TRBV6-1 and TRBJ2-7, with TRBD1 as a possible D gene (6 bases). V lost 1 base to trimming and J lost 7 bases, with 11 bases between them. This CDR3 spans 13 amino acids. Germline CDR1 is MNHNS and CDR2 is SASEGT. The CDR3 DNA reads as TGTGCCAGCAGTGAAGGAGACACAGGGGAGCAGTACTTC. Translating it yields CASSEGDTGEQYF.

In the case of this clone: Other DNA sequences in this specimen translate into the identical CDR3. The CDR3 nucleotides are TGCGCCAGCAGCTTGGGGACAGGGGAGTCTGGCTACACCTTC. This encodes CASSLGTGESGYTF. The V and J genes are TRBV5-1 and TRBJ1-2; TRBD1 matches at 9 bases. The CDR3 covers 14 residues. The germline V gene encodes CDR1 SGHRS and CDR2 YFSETQ. J lost 7 bases, V lost 0 bases, and 4 bases had no gene match.

The V gene is TRBV2, the J gene TRBJ2-7; 7 bases agree with TRBD1. The CDR3 contains 14 residues. Germline-derived CDR1 and CDR2 are SNHLY and FYNNEI. Trimming removed 6 bases from V and 5 bases from J; junction bases left unmatched: 10. For the CDR3, the DNA is TGTGCCAGCAGCCGGACAGGCTGGCCTAACGAGCAGTACTTC. This codes for CASSRTGWPNEQYF.

The gene calls are TRBV6-5 and TRBJ2-7, with TRBD1 matching 7 bases. The CDR3 runs to 13 residues. Trimming removed 6 bases from V and 4 bases from J; junction bases left unmatched: 6. Germline loops: CDR1 MNHEY, CDR2 SVGAGI. The CDR3 DNA follows: TGTGCCAGCAGACCGACAGGGCTTTACGAGCAGTACTTC. Its translation: CASRPTGLYEQYF.

The chain links TRBV7-2 to TRBJ2-2, with D unresolved. The CDR3 length is 14 residues. From germline, CDR1 is SGHTA and CDR2 FQGNSA. Trimming cost V 7 bases and J 1 base, with 10 bases left between them. The CDR3 bases are TGTGCCAGCAATAAGTACGGGAACACCGGGGAGCTGTTTTTT. Translation: CASNKYGNTGELFF. The complete variable domain, with remaining parts taken from reference TRBV7-2 and TRBJ2-2, reads GAGVSQSPSNKVTEKGKDVELRCDPISGHTALYWYRQSLGQGLEFLIYFQGNSAPDKSGLPSDRFSAERTGGSVSTLTIQRTQQEDSAVYLCASNKYGNTGELFFGEGSRLTVL.

The CDR3 reads CASSQDLGLVGTEAFF. The CDR3 DNA sequence: TGCGCCAGCAGCCAAGATCTAGGATTAGTGGGCACTGAAGCTTTCTTT. V is TRBV4-1 and J is TRBJ1-1; no clear D gene. Germline CDR1 MGHRA, CDR2 YSYEKL. The ends were cut back, 0 bases at V and 4 bases at J, with 15 bases in the middle. The CDR3 sequence is 16 residues long.

V and J are TRBV27 and TRBJ2-6, with 7 bases that match TRBD1. The length of the CDR3 is 16 residues. The germline V gene has CDR1 MNHEY and CDR2 SMNVEV (reference sequence). V trimming: 6 bases; J trimming: 0 bases; junction bases outside the gene matches: 5. The CDR3 DNA sequence: TGTGCCAGCAGAAAACAGGGGAACTCTGGGGCCAACGTCCTGACTTTC. Protein product: CASRKQGNSGANVLTF.

This clone was seen only a few times. The chain carries TRBV6-1 and TRBJ2-5; the D is unclear. The CDR3 contains 14 residues. Germline loops: CDR1 MNHNS, CDR2 SASEGT. The V end was cut by 2 bases, the J end by 1 base, with 8 bases between. DNA of the CDR3: TGTGCCAGCAGTGAATGGGCCCTCCAAGAGACCCAGTACTTC. The encoded protein is CASSEWALQETQYF.

The chain couples TRBV7-8 to TRBJ1-1; D may be TRBD1 (6 bases). The germline gives CDR1 SGHVS, CDR2 FQNEAQ. CDR3 length equals 14 residues. Trimming removed 7 bases from V and 1 base from J, with 13 bases in between. The CDR3 DNA reads TGTGCCAGCACCCACAAGACAGGGAACACTGAAGCTTTCTTT. Amino acids: CASTHKTGNTEAFF.

The sample holds a few counts of this clone. V gene TRBV6-4 combines with J gene TRBJ1-2; 12 positions match TRBD1. V lost 4 bases to trimming and J lost 4 bases; unmatched junction nucleotides: 4. This CDR3 is 15 amino acids long. Germline-derived CDR1 and CDR2 are MRHNA and SNTAGT. CDR3 in amino acids: CASSVTGQGAYGYTF. The CDR3 DNA follows: TGTGCCAGCAGTGTGACGGGACAGGGGGCCTATGGCTACACCTTC.